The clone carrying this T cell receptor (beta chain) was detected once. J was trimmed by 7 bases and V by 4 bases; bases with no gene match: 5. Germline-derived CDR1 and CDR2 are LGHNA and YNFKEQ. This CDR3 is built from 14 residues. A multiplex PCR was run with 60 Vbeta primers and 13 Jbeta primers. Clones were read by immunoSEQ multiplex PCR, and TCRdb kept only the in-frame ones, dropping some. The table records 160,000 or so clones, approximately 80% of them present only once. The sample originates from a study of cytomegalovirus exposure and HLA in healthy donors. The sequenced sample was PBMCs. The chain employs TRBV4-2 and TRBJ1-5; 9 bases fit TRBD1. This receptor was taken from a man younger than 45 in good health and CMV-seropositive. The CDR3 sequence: CASSLGQGDQPQHF. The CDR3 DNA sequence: TGTGCCAGCAGCCTGGGACAGGGAGACCAGCCCCAGCATTTT.